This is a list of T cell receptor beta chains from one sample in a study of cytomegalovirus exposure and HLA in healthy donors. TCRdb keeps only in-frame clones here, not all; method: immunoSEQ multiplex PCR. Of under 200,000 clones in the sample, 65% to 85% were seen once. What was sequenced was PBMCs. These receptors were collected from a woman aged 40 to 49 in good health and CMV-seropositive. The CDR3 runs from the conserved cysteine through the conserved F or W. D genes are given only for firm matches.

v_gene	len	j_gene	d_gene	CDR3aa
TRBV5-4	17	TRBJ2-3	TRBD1	CASSLPDRGWGTDTQYF
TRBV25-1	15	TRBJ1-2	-	CASSPVLGGNYGYTF
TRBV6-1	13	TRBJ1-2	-	CASSEAGRAGYTF
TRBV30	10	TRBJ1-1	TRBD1	CAWGQGEAFF
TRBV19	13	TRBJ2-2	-	CASSISGSGELFF
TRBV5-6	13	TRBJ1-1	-	CASSLWAGPEAFF
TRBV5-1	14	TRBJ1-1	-	CASSEGLKGTEAFF
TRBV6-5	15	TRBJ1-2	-	CASSYQTTGGFGYTF
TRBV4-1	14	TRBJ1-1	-	CASSLGGSMTEAFF
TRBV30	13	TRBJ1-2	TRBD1	CAWRGQGGYGYTF
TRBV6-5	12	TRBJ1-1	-	CASSYSGGGAFF
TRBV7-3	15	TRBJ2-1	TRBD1	CASSYRTGGFNEQFF
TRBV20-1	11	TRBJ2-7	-	CSAERGSEQYF
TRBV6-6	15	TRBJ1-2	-	CASSKNEGGAYGYTF
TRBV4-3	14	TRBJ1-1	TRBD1	CASSQEQGGTEAFF
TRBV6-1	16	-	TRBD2	CASSDLGLAGNYEQYF
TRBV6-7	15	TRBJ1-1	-	CASSRGLRGDTEAFF
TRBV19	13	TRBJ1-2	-	CASSIQGGYGYTF
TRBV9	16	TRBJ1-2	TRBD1	CASSVTPDGQGYGYTF
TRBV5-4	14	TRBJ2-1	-	CASSRTGGHNEQFF
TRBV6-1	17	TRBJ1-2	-	CASSEQLGLTYGPGYTF
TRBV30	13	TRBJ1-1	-	CAWSGRINTEAFF
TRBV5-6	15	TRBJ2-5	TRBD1	CASSFSGQGQETQYF
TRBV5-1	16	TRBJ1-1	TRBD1	CASSRGTGVLDTEAFF
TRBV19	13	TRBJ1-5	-	CASSITRGQPQHF
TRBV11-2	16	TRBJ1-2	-	CASSSRLQGLSYGYTF
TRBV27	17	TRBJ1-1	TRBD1	CASSPVGLGQRNTEAFF
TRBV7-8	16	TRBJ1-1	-	CASSLGGGQGNTEAFF
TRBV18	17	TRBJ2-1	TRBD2	CASSKTSGGTRGGEQFF
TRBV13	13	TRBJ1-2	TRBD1	CASSIWTGVGYTF
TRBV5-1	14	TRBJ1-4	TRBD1	CASSLGGVEEKLFF
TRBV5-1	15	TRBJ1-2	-	CASSPKTARDYGYTF
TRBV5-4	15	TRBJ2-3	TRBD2	CASSFAGGEADTQYF
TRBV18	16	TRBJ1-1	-	CASSPGGITRNTEAFF
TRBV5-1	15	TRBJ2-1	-	CASSLGQGLSNEQFF
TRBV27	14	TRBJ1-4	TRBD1	CASRAGTGEEKLFF
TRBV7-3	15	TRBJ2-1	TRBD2	CASSPSGSSYNEQFF